The sequence of this T cell receptor beta chain was determined in a study of human T cells and chemical hapten exposure. Overall study context: 2% DPC was applied to approximately 2 cm by approximately 2 cm of upper inner arm skin for sensitization. Each patch test put 0.01% DPC on the upper back, and results were read at 6 days.

Time point meaning: patch test 1, 2 weeks after DPC sensitization. The treatment is: therapeutic diphenylcyclopropenone sensitization with weekly scalp DPC. Donation of samples came from alopecia patients who were 18 to 70 years old and suitable for DPC. Study outcomes and limitations: The formation of large CDR3 similarity clusters by expanded TCRs significantly exceeded that of controls.

Details on this clonotype: Its antigen is unidentified.

TCRdb re-analysed the RACE reads in MiXCR, keeping a single row per CDR3 protein. The sample has around 160,000 distinct CDR3 sequences, 13% to 15% seen once. CDR1 and CDR2 from the germline V gene are SNHLY and FYNNEI. The V end was cut by 2 bases, the J end by 5 bases, with 9 bases between. CDR3 length equals 13 residues. This TCR was recovered from a woman in her twenties or thirties with alopecia areata. Some clones in this sample may be carry-over from other donors' samples. The chain couples TRBV2 to TRBJ1-2; no firm D call. The sample consisted of whole blood, taken in connection with sensitization to the hapten diphenylcyclopropenone (DPC). The CDR3 loop is CASSELWGYGYTF. Here the CDR3 DNA reads TGTGCCAGCAGTGAATTATGGGGATATGGCTACACCTTC.